The next 12 T cell receptor beta chains were all read from a single sample in a study of blood T cell repertoires in COVID-19. Sequencing used immunoSEQ multiplex PCR; TCRdb keeps in-frame clones, though not all of them. The data contain 200,000 to 250,000 clones, about 83% of them singletons. The specimen sequenced was peripheral blood. The receptors derive from a man aged 25 to 40 who had recovered from COVID-19.

The chain carries TRBV4-2 and TRBJ1-2, with D possibly matching TRBD1 (6 bases). The V gene lost 0 bases and the J gene lost 6 bases, with 17 bases spanning the gap. CDR3 size: 16 residues. Germline values: CDR1 LGHNA, CDR2 YNFKEQ. CDR3 amino acids: CASSQDLGRGYDGYTF. As DNA, the CDR3 is TGTGCCAGCAGCCAAGATCTAGGCAGGGGTTATGATGGCTACACCTTC.

The chain links TRBV29-1 to TRBJ1-2, with D possibly TRBD1 on 6 matching bases. The CDR3 has 14 amino acids. Trimming stripped 6 bases from V and 4 bases from J, with 18 bases between. Germline values: CDR1 SQVTM, CDR2 ANQGSEA. The CDR3 nucleotides read TGCAGCGTCTTTCTCCTCGGACAGCCCTATGGCTACACCTTC. It codes for CSVFLLGQPYGYTF.

This sequence joins TRBV7-9 and TRBJ2-5; 8 bases are a match to TRBD1. Germline V gene lookup returns CDR1 SEHNR and CDR2 FQNEAQ (reference sequence). The CDR3 spans 14 residues. The V segment lost 5 bases and the J segment 5 bases; nucleotides outside the gene matches: 7. The CDR3 sequence: CASSNPGGRETQYF. DNA of the CDR3: TGTGCCAGCAGCAACCCAGGGGGCAGGGAGACCCAGTACTTC.

The chain has TRBV7-3 and TRBJ2-3; TRBD2 matches at 10 bases. The germline CDR1 and CDR2 sequences are SGHTA and FQGTGA. Trimming removed 5 bases from V and 0 bases from J; junction bases left unmatched: 14. The CDR3 totals 19 residues. The CDR3 is CASSRSGGPTPSSTDTQYF. In DNA, the CDR3 is TGTGCCAGCAGCCGTAGCGGGGGGCCCACACCCTCTAGCACAGATACGCAGTATTTT.

CDR3 loop: CASTSRIDEQYF. CDR3 in DNA: TGTGCCAGCACGAGTAGAATTGACGAGCAGTACTTC. The chain carries TRBV6-5 and TRBJ2-7; D gene unclear. V was trimmed by 7 bases and J by 5 bases, leaving 12 bases between them. Per germline, CDR1 MNHEY and CDR2 SVGAGI. This CDR3 is built from 12 residues.

CDR3 DNA: TGTGCCAGCAGTGGGACTAGCGGGGGGGGCAATGAGCAGTTCTTC. Protein sequence: CASSGTSGGGNEQFF. The chain employs TRBV6-4 and TRBJ2-1; 15 bases match TRBD2. V dropped 4 bases and J dropped 6; count of bases not matched to a gene: 1. The germline V gene encodes CDR1 MRHNA and CDR2 SNTAGT. The CDR3 sequence is 15 residues long.

The V gene is TRBV20-1, the J gene TRBJ2-7, with D possibly matching TRBD1 (6 bases). The V and J ends lost 6 bases and 6 bases respectively, with 15 bases between them. The CDR3 sequence is 12 residues long. Germline V lookup: CDR1 DFQATT, CDR2 SNEGSKA (reference sequence). The chain's CDR3 is CSASRQVSEQYF. The CDR3 nucleotides are TGCAGTGCGAGTCGACAGGTGAGCGAGCAGTACTTC.

The CDR3 loop is CAISESRGGTGFEQYV. In DNA, the CDR3 is TGTGCCATCAGTGAGTCGAGGGGGGGGACAGGGTTCGAGCAGTACGTC. This chain links TRBV10-3 with TRBJ2-7, with 9 bases matching TRBD1. Germline CDR1 and CDR2: ENHRY and SYGVKD. The CDR3 has 16 amino acids. V dropped 0 bases and J dropped 6; count of bases not matched to a gene: 9.

The gene calls are TRBV10-3 and TRBJ2-3; a possible D gene is TRBD2 (5 bases). The germline V gene encodes CDR1 ENHRY and CDR2 SYGVKD. V lost 3 bases and J lost 2, with 9 bases in between. The CDR3 is 14 amino acids. CDR3 sequence: CAISDGRDTDTQYF. The CDR3 DNA reads TGTGCCATCAGTGATGGACGGGACACAGATACGCAGTATTTT.

The chain employs TRBV25-1 and TRBJ2-2, with no clear D. Trimming pared 6 bases from V and 8 bases from J, leaving 7 bases between. CDR3 length: 11 amino acids. Looked up from germline, CDR1 is MGHDK and CDR2 is SYGVNS. The CDR3 loop reads CASRYQGELFF. CDR3 in DNA: TGTGCCAGCAGATATCAGGGGGAGCTGTTTTTT.

The sample holds many counts of this clone. The rearrangement links TRBV11-3 to TRBJ1-6, with D perhaps matching TRBD1 (5 bases). Between the trimmed V and J ends, which lost 4 bases and 10 bases, there was a span of 11 bases. The CDR3 runs 13 residues. The V gene's germline CDR1 is SGHNT and CDR2 YENEEA. The CDR3 spells CASSSRGNSPLHF. The CDR3 region has the DNA TGTGCCAGCAGCTCTCGGGGGAACTCACCCCTCCACTTT.

The chain joins TRBV6-5 to TRBJ1-1; 12 nucleotides line up with TRBD1. Looked up from germline, CDR1 is MNHEY and CDR2 is SVGAGI. With V trimmed by 7 bases and J by 5 bases, 8 bases remained unmatched. The CDR3 is 15 residues long. The CDR3 nucleotides are TGTGCCAGCATAGGGACAGGGGGCTGGAGAACTGAAGCTTTCTTT. Amino acids: CASIGTGGWRTEAFF.